The 9 T cell receptor beta chains below were found in one sample sequenced in a study of cytomegalovirus exposure and HLA in healthy donors. With 60 Vbeta and 13 Jbeta primers, the PCR was carried out. Sequencing was performed with immunoSEQ multiplex PCR; in TCRdb, only in-frame clones are kept and a portion is missing. The repertoire holds about 50,000 clones, with roughly 76% as singletons. Sample: PBMCs. The receptors were gathered from a woman aged 40 to 50 in good health and CMV-seropositive.

The rearrangement uses TRBV11-2 and TRBJ1-6, with TRBD1 matching 9 bases. The germline CDR1 and CDR2 sequences are SGHAT and FQNNGV. The CDR3 runs to 14 residues. Losses at the gene ends were 5 bases for V and 7 bases for J; bases not matched to a gene: 3. The CDR3: CASSAGQGNSPLHF. As DNA, the CDR3 is TGTGCCAGCAGCGCCGGACAGGGGAATTCACCCCTCCACTTT.

The chain joins TRBV5-1 to TRBJ2-3; 10 nucleotides agree with TRBD1. The trim removed 4 bases at V and 5 bases at J, leaving 7 bases unmatched. This CDR3 spans 15 amino acids. CDR1 and CDR2 from the germline V gene are SGHRS and YFSETQ. This chain's CDR3 is CASSEGTGAVDTQYF. The DNA for the CDR3 is TGCGCCAGCAGCGAAGGGACAGGGGCGGTAGATACGCAGTATTTT.

The chain joins TRBV2 to TRBJ2-1, with D hard to call. Germline V gene lookup returns CDR1 SNHLY and CDR2 FYNNEI. This CDR3 has 13 amino acids. Trimming removed 2 bases from V and 3 bases from J, with 5 bases in between. The CDR3 DNA follows: TGTGCCAGCAGTGAATTTATCTACAATGAGCAGTTCTTC. Its translation is CASSEFIYNEQFF.

The genes are TRBV7-2 and TRBJ1-5; D is uncertain. The CDR3 spans 14 residues. The V and J ends lost 4 bases and 4 bases respectively, with 11 bases between them. Germline values: CDR1 SGHTA, CDR2 FQGNSA. The CDR3 is CASSSNGLNQPQHF. In DNA, the CDR3 is TGTGCCAGCAGCTCCAACGGGTTAAATCAGCCCCAGCATTTT.

The chain links TRBV6-5 to TRBJ1-1, with TRBD1 matching 7 bases. Trimming took 2 bases from V and 5 from J; bases not matched to a gene: 5. Germline V gives CDR1 MNHEY, CDR2 SVGAGI. This CDR3 is built from 14 residues. CDR3 DNA sequence: TGTGCCAGCAGTTACAGCAGGGGGAGAACTGAAGCTTTCTTT. Translation gives CASSYSRGRTEAFF.

J is TRBJ2-2 and V is TRBV7-3; D unresolved. This CDR3 contains 13 residues. V was shortened by 3 bases and J by 3 bases, with 5 bases between the two germline ends. The V gene's germline CDR1 is SGHTA and CDR2 FQGTGA. The DNA for the CDR3 is TGTGCCAGCAGCTTTCTCGACACCGGGGAGCTGTTTTTT. This sequence encodes CASSFLDTGELFF. Supplemented by reference TRBV7-3 and TRBJ2-2, the full variable domain reads GAGVSQTPSNKVTEKGKYVELRCDPISGHTALYWYRQSLGQGPEFLIYFQGTGAADDSGLPNDRFFAVRPEGSVSTLKIQRTERGDSAVYLCASSFLDTGELFFGEGSRLTVL.

This clone was recorded once. The rearrangement links TRBV19 to TRBJ1-1; D is uncertain. This CDR3 region has 13 residues. Germline V gene data show CDR1 as LNHDA and CDR2 as SQIVND (reference sequence). Trimming shortened V by 10 bases and J by 0 bases, and 12 bases separated the two germline ends. Written as DNA, the CDR3 is TGTGCCACCAAAGGGAGGATGAACACTGAAGCTTTCTTT. Its protein is CATKGRMNTEAFF.

This chain connects TRBV5-5 to TRBJ1-2; D not resolved. Germline V gene lookup returns CDR1 SGHKS and CDR2 YYEKEE (reference sequence). This CDR3 comprises 13 residues. V dropped 2 bases and J dropped 2 bases, with 7 bases sitting between them. The CDR3 DNA reads TGTGCCAGCAGCTTCGGCAGGAACTATGGCTACACCTTC. As protein: CASSFGRNYGYTF.

The chain couples TRBV27 to TRBJ2-3; 9 bases match TRBD2. Germline V gene data show CDR1 as MNHEY and CDR2 as SMNVEV (reference sequence). Trimming took 2 bases from V and 7 from J; bases not matched to a gene: 4. The CDR3 sequence is 14 residues long. The CDR3 DNA reads TGTGCCAGCAGTTTAGTGGCGGGGGGGAATACGCAGTATTTT. The encoded protein is CASSLVAGGNTQYF.